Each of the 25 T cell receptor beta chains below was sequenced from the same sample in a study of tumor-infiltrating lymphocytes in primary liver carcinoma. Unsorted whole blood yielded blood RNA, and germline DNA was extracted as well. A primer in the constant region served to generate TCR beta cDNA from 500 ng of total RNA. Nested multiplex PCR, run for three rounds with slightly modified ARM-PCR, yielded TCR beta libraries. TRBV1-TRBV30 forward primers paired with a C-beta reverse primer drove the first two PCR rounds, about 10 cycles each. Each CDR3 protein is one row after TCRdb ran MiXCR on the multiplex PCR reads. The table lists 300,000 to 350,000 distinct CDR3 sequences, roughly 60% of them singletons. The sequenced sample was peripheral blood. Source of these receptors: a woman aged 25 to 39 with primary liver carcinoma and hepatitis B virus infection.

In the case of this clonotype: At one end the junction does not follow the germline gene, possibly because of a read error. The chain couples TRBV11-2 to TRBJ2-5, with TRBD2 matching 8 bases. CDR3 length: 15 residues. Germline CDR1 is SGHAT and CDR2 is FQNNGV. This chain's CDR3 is CTSSFREGAKETQYF. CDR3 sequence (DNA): TGTACCAGCAGCTTCCGGGAGGGAGCCAAAGAGACCCAGTACTTC.

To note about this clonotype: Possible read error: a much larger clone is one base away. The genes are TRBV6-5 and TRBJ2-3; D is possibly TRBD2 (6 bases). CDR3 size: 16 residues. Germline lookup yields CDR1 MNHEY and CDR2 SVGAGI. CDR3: CASSYSRGVGSDTRYF. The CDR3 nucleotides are TGTGCCAGCAGTTACTCGCGCGGGGTCGGGTCGGATACGCGGTATTTT.

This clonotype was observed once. CDR3 sequence: CASSEWTGLVEQYF. The CDR3, as DNA: TGCGCCAGCAGTGAGTGGACAGGGCTCGTCGAGCAGTACTTC. V is TRBV10-1 and J is TRBJ2-7; 8 bases fit TRBD1. The germline V gene encodes CDR1 WNHNN and CDR2 SYGVQD (reference sequence). V was pared by 1 base and J by 6 bases, with 5 bases of the junction left unmatched. This CDR3 comprises 14 residues.

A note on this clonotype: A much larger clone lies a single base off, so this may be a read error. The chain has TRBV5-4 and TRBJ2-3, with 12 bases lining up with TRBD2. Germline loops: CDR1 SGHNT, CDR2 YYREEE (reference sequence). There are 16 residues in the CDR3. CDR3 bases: TGTGCCAGCAGTTATACTAGCGGGAGGATCGTGGATATGCAGTATTTT. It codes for CASSYTSGRIVDMQYF.

This CDR3 reads CASSYVRGGFLEQYF. The CDR3 bases are TGTGCCAGCAGTTACGTCCGTGGGGGGTTTCTTGAGCAGTACTTC. The J gene is TRBJ2-7, the V gene TRBV6-5, with TRBD2 as a possible D gene (6 bases). Germline-derived CDR1 and CDR2 are MNHEY and SVGAGI. The CDR3 consists of 15 residues. V was trimmed by 2 bases and J by 7 bases, leaving 18 bases between them.

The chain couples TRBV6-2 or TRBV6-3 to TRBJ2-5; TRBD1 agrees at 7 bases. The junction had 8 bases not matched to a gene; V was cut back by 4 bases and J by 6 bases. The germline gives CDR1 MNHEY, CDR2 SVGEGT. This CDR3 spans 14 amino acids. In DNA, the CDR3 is TGTGCCAGCAGTTTTGAGGGGGCGTGGAAGACCCAGTACTTC. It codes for CASSFEGAWKTQYF.

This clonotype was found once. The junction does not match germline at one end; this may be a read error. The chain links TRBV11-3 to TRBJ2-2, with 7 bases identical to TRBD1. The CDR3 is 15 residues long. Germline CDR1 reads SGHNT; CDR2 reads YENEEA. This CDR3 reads CPSSTQGRDTGELLF. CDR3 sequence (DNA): TGTCCCAGCAGCACACAGGGGCGAGACACCGGGGAGCTGCTTTTT.

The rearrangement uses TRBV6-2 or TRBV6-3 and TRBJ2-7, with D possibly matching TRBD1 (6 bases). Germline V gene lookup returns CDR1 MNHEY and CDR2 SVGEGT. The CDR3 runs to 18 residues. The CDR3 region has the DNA TGTACCATCCGAAGTTCCTTCGACAGGTCCTACCTCTCCTACGAGCAGTACTTC. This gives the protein CTIRSSFDRSYLSYEQYF.

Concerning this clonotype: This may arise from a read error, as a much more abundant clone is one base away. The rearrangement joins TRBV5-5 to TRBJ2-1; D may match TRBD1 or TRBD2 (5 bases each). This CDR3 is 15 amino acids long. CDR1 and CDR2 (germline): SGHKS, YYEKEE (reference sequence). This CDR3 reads CTSSLERVGVTEQFF. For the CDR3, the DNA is TGTACCAGCAGCTTGGAGAGGGTAGGGGTGACTGAGCAGTTCTTC. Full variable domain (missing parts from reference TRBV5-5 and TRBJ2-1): DAGVTQSPTHLIKTRGQQVTLRCSPISGHKSVSWYQQVLGQGPQFIFQYYEKEERGRGNFPDRFSARQFPNYSSELNVNALLLGDSALYLCTSSLERVGVTEQFFGPGTRLTVL.

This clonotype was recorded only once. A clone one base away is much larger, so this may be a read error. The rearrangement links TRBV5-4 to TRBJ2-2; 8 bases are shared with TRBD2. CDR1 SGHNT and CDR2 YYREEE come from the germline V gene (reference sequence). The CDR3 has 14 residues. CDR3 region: CTSRFGTSTGELFF. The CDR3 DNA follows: TGTACCAGCAGATTCGGGACTAGCACCGGGGAGCTGTTTTTT.

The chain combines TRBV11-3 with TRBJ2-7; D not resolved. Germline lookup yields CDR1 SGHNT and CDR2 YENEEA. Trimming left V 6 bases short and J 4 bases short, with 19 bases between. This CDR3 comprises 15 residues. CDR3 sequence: CASRPLSRIAYEQYF. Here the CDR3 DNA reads TGTGCCAGCAGACCCCTTAGTCGGATAGCTTACGAGCAGTACTTC.

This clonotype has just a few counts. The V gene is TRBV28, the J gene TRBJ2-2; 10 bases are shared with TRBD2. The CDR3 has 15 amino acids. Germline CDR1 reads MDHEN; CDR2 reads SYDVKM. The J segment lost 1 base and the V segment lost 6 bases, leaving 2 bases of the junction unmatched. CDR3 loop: CASSKRGGNTGELFF. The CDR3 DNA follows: TGTGCCAGCAGCAAGCGGGGGGGGAACACCGGGGAGCTGTTTTTT.

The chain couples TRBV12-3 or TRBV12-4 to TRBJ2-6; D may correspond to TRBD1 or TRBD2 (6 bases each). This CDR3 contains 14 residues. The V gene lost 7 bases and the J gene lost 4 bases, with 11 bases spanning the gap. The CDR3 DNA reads TGTGCCAGCAAAAAAGGGGGGGGGGCCAACGTCCTGACTTTC. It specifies CASKKGGGANVLTF.

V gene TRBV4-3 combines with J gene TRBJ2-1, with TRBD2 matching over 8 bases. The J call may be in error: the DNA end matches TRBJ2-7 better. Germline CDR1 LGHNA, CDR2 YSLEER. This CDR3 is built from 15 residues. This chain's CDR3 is CASSQELAGYDEQYF. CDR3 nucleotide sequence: TGCGCCAGCAGCCAAGAGCTAGCGGGTTACGATGAGCAGTACTTC.

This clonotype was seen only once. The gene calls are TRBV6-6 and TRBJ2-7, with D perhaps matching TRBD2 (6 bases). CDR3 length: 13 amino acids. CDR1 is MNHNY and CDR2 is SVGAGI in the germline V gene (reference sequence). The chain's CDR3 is CTSSLQATYEQYF. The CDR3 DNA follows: TGTACTAGCAGTCTACAGGCTACCTACGAGCAGTACTTC.

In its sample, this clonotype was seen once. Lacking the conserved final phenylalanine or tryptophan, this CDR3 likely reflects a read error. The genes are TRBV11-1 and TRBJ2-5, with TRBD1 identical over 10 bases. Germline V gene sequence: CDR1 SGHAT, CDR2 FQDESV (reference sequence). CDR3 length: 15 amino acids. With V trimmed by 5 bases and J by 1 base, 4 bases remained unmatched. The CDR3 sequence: CASSADRGLQETQYY. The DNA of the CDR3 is TGTGCCAGCAGCGCAGACAGGGGGCTCCAAGAGACCCAGTACTAC.

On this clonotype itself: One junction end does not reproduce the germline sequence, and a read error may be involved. The CDR3 spells CASSLIGTGFNDQFF. The CDR3, as DNA: TGTGCCAGCAGTTTGATCGGGACAGGGTTCAATGATCAGTTCTTC. This chain connects TRBV28 to TRBJ2-1; TRBD1 matches 9 bases. The CDR3 runs 15 residues. In germline, CDR1 is MDHEN, CDR2 SYDVKM.

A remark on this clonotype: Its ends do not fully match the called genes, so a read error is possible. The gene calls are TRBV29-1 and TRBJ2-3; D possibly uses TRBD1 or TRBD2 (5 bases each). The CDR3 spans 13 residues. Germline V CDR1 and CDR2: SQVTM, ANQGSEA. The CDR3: CSVRWGTADTLYF. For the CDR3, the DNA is TGCAGCGTTCGGTGGGGGACCGCAGATACGCTGTATTTT.

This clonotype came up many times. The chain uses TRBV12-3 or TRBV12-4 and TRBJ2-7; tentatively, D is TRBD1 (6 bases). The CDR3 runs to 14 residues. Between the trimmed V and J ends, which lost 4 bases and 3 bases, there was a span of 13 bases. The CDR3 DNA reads TGTGCCAGCAGTTCCACAGGGTTCGTCTACGAGCAGTACTTC. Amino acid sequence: CASSSTGFVYEQYF.

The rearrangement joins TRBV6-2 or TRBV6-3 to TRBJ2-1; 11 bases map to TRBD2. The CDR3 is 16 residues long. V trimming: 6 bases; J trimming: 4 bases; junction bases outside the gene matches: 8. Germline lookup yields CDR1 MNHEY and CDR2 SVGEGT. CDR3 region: CASRRHTSGRYNEQFF. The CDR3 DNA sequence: TGTGCCAGCAGACGACACACTAGCGGGAGATACAATGAGCAGTTCTTC.

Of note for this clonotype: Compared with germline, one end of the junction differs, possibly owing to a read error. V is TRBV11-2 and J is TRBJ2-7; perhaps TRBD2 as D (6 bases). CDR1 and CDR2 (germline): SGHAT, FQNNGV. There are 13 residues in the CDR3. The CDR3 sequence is CACSLGGAYGQYF. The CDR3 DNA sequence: TGTGCCTGCAGCTTAGGCGGGGCCTACGGGCAGTACTTC.

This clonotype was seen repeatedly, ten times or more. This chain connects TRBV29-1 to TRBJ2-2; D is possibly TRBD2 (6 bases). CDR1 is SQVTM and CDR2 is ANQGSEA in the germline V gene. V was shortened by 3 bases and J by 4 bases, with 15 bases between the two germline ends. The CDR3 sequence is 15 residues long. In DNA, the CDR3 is TGCAGCGTTGAGGGGGAGCAGGAGGGCACCGGGGAGCTGTTTTTT. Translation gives CSVEGEQEGTGELFF.

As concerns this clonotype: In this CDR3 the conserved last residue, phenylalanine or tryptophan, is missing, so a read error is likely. The CDR3 bases are TGCAGTGTTGAATTCCACAACACAGATACGCAGTATCTT. This translates into CSVEFHNTDTQYL. The chain uses TRBV29-1 and TRBJ2-3; D remains ambiguous. The CDR3 is 13 residues long. Germline V gene lookup returns CDR1 SQVTM and CDR2 ANQGSEA.

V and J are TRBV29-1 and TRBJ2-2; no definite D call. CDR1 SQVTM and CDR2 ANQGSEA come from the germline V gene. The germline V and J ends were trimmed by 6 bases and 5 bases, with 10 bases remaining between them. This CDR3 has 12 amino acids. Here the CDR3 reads CSVPLGTGELFF. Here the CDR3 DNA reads TGCAGCGTGCCCCTGGGGACCGGGGAGCTGTTTTTT.

Written as DNA, the CDR3 is TGTGCCAGCAGCCAAGATGAACTAGCGGCTGGCGGGCAGTACTTC. This gives the protein CASSQDELAAGGQYF. This chain connects TRBV4-2 to TRBJ2-7; 8 bases map to TRBD2. Trimming took 0 bases from V and 9 from J; bases not matched to a gene: 10. The germline gives CDR1 LGHNA, CDR2 YNFKEQ. This CDR3 is 15 amino acids long.